A selection of T cell receptor beta chains follows, all from one sample in a study of CD8+ T cells in alopecia areata. Generated by immunoSEQ multiplex PCR, the TCRdb table keeps only in-frame clones and is missing some. The table lists 100,000 to 150,000 clones, approximately 49% of them singletons. Specimen: CD8+ T cells sorted from blood, collected at week 0. Receptors were obtained from a human donor with alopecia areata. The conserved cysteine and the conserved F or W are not part of the CDR3 here. A D gene is named only where the DNA matches it firmly. Only part of the rows carry a size: once, few, many, or a class if the clone is expanded.

D: -; V: TRBV10-3; size: -; J: TRBJ2-7; CDR3: AISESYKVVHEQY
D: -; V: TRBV29-1; size: -; J: TRBJ1-2; CDR3: SVEDGGKPYGYT
D: -; V: TRBV27; size: -; J: TRBJ2-7; CDR3: ASSSLQGYEQY
D: TRBD1; V: TRBV5-1; size: -; J: TRBJ1-2; CDR3: ASSIRTGGEDGYT
D: TRBD2; V: TRBV11-2; size: -; J: TRBJ2-7; CDR3: ASSPGTSGEQY
D: -; V: TRBV15; size: -; J: TRBJ1-1; CDR3: ATSTTGGWNTEAF
D: TRBD2; V: TRBV5-1; size: -; J: TRBJ2-1; CDR3: ASSSRTSGGAYNEQF
D: -; V: TRBV5-1; size: once; J: TRBJ2-2; CDR3: ASSYNTGELF
D: -; V: TRBV10-3; size: few; J: TRBJ2-5; CDR3: AISEDLFETQY
D: TRBD1; V: TRBV13; size: -; J: TRBJ2-7; CDR3: ASSSWTGNYEQY
D: -; V: TRBV9; size: -; J: TRBJ2-2; CDR3: ASSPSTGVAGELF